This T cell receptor beta chain was identified during a study of T cells in Graves' hyperthyroidism and ophthalmopathy. In this sample, this clonotype turned up many times. The V end lost 5 bases, the J end lost 2 bases, and 15 bases lay between the germline ends. The CDR3 is 15 amino acids. RNA transcripts provided the source from which TCR beta CDR3 regions were amplified. First-round RT-PCR with HTBI primers amplified the TCR CDR3 region. TCRdb re-called the multiplex PCR reads through MiXCR, storing one row per CDR3 protein. Counted here are about 610,000 distinct CDR3 sequences, 14% to 15% occurring once; the ten biggest clones make up roughly 4.3%.

Material for sequencing was blood. This TCR came from a woman aged 40-49 years with Graves' ophthalmopathy. This chain connects TRBV12-3 or TRBV12-4 to TRBJ2-5, with TRBD1 as a possible D gene (5 bases). The CDR3 region is CASSPLDSIQETQYF. Written as DNA, the CDR3 is TGTGCCAGCAGTCCTCTCGACAGTATACAAGAGACCCAGTACTTC.